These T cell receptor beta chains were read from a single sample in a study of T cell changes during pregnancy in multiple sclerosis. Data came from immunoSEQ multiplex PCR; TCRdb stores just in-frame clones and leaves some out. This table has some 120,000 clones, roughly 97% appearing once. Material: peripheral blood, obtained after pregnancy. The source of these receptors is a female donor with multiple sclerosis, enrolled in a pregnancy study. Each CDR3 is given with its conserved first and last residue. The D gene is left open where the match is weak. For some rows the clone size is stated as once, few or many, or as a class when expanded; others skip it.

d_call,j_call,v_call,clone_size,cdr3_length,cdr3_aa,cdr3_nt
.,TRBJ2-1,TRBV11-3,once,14,CASSPGLAYNEQFF,TGTGCCAGCAGCCCGGGACTGGCTTACAATGAGCAGTTCTTC
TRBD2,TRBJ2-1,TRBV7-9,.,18,CAVLPRLAGDPGGNEQFF,TGTGCCGTGCTTCCCCGACTAGCGGGAGATCCAGGAGGCAATGAGCAGTTCTTC
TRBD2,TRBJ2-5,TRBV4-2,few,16,CASSQDGGRASETQYF,TGTGCCAGCAGCCAAGATGGCGGGAGGGCCTCAGAGACCCAGTACTTC
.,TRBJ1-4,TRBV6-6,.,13,CASSPTENEKLFF,TGTGCCAGCAGCCCGACTGAAAATGAAAAACTGTTTTTT
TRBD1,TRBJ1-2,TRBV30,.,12,CAQGQGAYGYTF,TGTGCTCAGGGACAGGGGGCTTATGGCTACACCTTC
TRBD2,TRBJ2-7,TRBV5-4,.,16,CASSLAGTSGSYEQYF,TGTGCCAGCAGCTTGGCCGGGACTAGCGGGTCCTACGAGCAGTACTTC
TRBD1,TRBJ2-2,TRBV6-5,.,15,CASSSDRGRAGELFF,TGTGCCAGCAGTTCAGACAGGGGAAGGGCCGGGGAGCTGTTTTTT
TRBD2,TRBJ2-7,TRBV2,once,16,CASSPRTSGRRDEQYF,TGTGCCAGCAGTCCCCGGACTAGCGGGAGGAGGGACGAGCAGTACTTC
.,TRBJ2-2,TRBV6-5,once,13,CASRRQATGELFF,TGTGCCAGCAGACGACAGGCCACCGGGGAGCTGTTTTTT
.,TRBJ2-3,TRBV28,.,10,CASQSNTQYF,TGTGCCAGTCAGTCGAATACGCAGTATTTT
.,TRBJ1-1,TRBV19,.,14,CASSITGLSAEAFF,TGTGCCAGTAGTATAACAGGCCTGAGCGCTGAAGCTTTCTTT
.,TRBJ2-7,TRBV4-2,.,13,CASSQDVYSEQYF,TGTGCCAGCAGCCAAGACGTCTATTCCGAGCAGTACTTC
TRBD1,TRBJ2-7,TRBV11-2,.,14,CASSFRDRVSEQYF,TGTGCCAGCAGCTTCCGGGACAGGGTGAGCGAGCAGTACTTC
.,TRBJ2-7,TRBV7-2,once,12,CASSASSYEQYF,TGTGCCAGCAGCGCGAGCTCCTACGAGCAGTACTTC
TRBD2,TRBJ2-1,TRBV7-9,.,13,CASSWGTSGEQFF,TGTGCCAGCAGCTGGGGGACTAGTGGAGAGCAGTTCTTC
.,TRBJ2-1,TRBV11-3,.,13,CASSLGTTNEQFF,TGTGCCAGCAGCTTAGGGACTACGAATGAGCAGTTCTTC
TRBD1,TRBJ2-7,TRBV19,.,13,CASSPDRNYEQYF,TGTGCCAGTAGTCCGGACAGGAACTACGAGCAGTACTTC
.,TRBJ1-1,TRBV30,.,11,CAWTWNTEAFF,TGTGCCTGGACGTGGAACACTGAAGCTTTCTTT
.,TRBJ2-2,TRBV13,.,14,CASSPLGFTGELFF,TGTGCCAGCAGCCCCCTCGGGTTCACCGGGGAGCTGTTTTTT
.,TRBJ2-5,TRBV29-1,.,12,CSVLDFQETQYF,TGCAGCGTTTTAGACTTTCAAGAGACCCAGTACTTC
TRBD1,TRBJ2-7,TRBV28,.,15,CASSSTRDRVYEQYF,TGTGCCAGCAGCAGTACCCGGGACAGGGTTTACGAGCAGTACTTC
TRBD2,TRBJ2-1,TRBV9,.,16,CASSVGSGRAVNEQFF,TGTGCCAGCAGCGTAGGGAGCGGGAGGGCGGTGAATGAGCAGTTCTTC
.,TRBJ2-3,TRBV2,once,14,CASKEGGRGDTQYF,TGTGCCAGCAAGGAGGGGGGGAGAGGAGATACGCAGTATTTT
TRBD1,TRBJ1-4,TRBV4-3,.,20,CASSQDGAGTGGEIGEKLFF,TGCGCCAGCAGCCAAGATGGTGCGGGGACAGGGGGCGAAATTGGTGAAAAACTGTTTTTT
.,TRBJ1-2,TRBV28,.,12,CASSFSDYGYTF,TGTGCCAGCAGTTTCTCTGACTATGGCTACACCTTC
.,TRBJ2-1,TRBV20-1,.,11,CSARTYNEQFF,TGCAGTGCTAGAACTTACAATGAGCAGTTCTTC
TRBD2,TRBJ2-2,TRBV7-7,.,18,CASSPGPAGGTNTGELFF,TGTGCTAGCAGCCCGGGTCCCGCGGGAGGGACGAACACCGGGGAGCTGTTTTTT
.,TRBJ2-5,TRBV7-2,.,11,CASSQGETQYF,TGTGCCAGCAGCCAGGGGGAGACCCAGTACTTC
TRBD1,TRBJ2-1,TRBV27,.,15,CASSLDRATYNEQFF,TGTGCCAGCAGTCTCGACAGGGCAACCTACAATGAGCAGTTCTTC
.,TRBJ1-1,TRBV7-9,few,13,CASSLTMRTEAFF,TGTGCCAGCAGCTTGACAATGCGCACTGAAGCTTTCTTT
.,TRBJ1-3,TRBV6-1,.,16,CASSEAPDNSGNTIYF,TGTGCCAGCAGTGAAGCGCCCGACAACTCTGGAAACACCATATATTTT
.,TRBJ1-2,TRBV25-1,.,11,CASNWGHGYTF,TGTGCCAGCAATTGGGGGCACGGCTACACCTTC
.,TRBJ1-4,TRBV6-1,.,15,CASSELPSTNEKLFF,TGTGCCAGCAGTGAACTACCGTCAACTAATGAAAAACTGTTTTTT
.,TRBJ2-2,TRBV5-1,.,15,CASSQGGGATGELFF,TGCGCCAGCAGCCAAGGGGGGGGAGCCACCGGGGAGCTGTTTTTT
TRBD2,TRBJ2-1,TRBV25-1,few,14,CASSPGLAAGEQFF,TGTGCCAGCAGTCCGGGACTAGCAGCCGGTGAGCAGTTCTTC
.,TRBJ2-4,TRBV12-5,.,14,CASGHIGPKNIQYF,TGTGCTAGTGGCCACATTGGGCCTAAAAACATTCAGTACTTC
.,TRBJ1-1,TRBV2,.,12,CASMGRLTEAFF,TGTGCCAGCATGGGCAGGCTCACTGAAGCTTTCTTT
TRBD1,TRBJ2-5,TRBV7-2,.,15,CASSPSGGFVETQYF,TGTGCCAGCAGCCCTTCAGGGGGTTTTGTTGAGACCCAGTACTTC
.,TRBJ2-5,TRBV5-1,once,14,CASSYFDSEETQYF,TGCGCCAGCAGCTATTTCGACAGCGAAGAGACCCAGTACTTC
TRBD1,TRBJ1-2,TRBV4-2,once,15,CASSQKTGDDRGYTF,TGTGCCAGCAGCCAAAAGACAGGGGATGATCGGGGCTACACCTTC
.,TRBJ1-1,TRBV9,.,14,CASSASGGNTEAFF,TGTGCCAGCAGCGCTTCCGGGGGGAACACTGAAGCTTTCTTT
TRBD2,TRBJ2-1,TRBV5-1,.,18,CASSRTGLAGEVGNEQFF,TGCGCCAGCAGCCGAACCGGACTAGCGGGAGAAGTCGGCAATGAGCAGTTCTTC
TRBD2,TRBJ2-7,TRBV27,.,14,CASSPRRENYEQYF,TGTGCCAGCAGTCCACGGCGGGAGAATTACGAGCAGTACTTC
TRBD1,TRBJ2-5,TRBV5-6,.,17,CASSWGTGGDVEETQYF,TGTGCCAGCAGCTGGGGGACAGGGGGAGACGTGGAAGAGACCCAGTACTTC
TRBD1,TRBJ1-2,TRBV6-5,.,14,CASSYSTGGDGYTF,TGTGCCAGCAGTTACTCGACAGGGGGCGACGGCTACACCTTC
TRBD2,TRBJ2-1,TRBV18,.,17,CASSPLGGGRTYNEQFF,TGTGCCAGCTCACCCCTGGGGGGCGGGAGGACCTACAATGAGCAGTTCTTC
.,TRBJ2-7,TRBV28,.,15,CASSLGGGRAPEQYF,TGTGCCAGCAGTTTAGGAGGGGGCAGGGCGCCCGAGCAGTACTTC
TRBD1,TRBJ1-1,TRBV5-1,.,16,CASSLAFSGGVTEAFF,TGCGCCAGCAGCTTGGCTTTTTCAGGGGGAGTCACTGAAGCTTTCTTT
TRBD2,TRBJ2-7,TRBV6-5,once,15,CASSYAAGGAYEQYF,TGTGCCAGCAGTTACGCAGCGGGAGGGGCCTACGAGCAGTACTTC
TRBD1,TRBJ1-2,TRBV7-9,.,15,CASSLATDRGQGYTF,TGTGCCAGCAGCTTAGCAACGGACAGGGGTCAAGGCTACACCTTC
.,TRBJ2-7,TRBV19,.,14,CASSIGGGNYEQYF,TGTGCCAGTAGTATAGGAGGGGGAAACTACGAGCAGTACTTC
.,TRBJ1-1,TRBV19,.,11,CASRSDTEAFF,TGTGCCAGTAGGTCCGACACTGAAGCTTTCTTT
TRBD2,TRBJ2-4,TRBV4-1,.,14,CASSQGPLAGIQYF,TGCGCCAGCAGCCAAGGACCGCTAGCGGGCATTCAGTACTTC
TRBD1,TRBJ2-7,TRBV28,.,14,CASSRTGTFYEQYF,TGTGCCAGCAGCCGGACAGGGACCTTCTACGAGCAGTACTTC
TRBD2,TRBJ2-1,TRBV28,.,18,CASSPGTSGKSSYNEQFF,TGTGCCAGCAGTCCGGGGACTAGCGGGAAGAGCTCCTACAATGAGCAGTTCTTC
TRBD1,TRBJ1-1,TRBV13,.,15,CASSFRDRGVAEAFF,TGTGCCAGCAGCTTCCGGGACAGGGGGGTCGCTGAAGCTTTCTTT
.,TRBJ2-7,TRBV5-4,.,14,CASSTPYRDHEQYF,TGTGCCAGCAGCACCCCATACAGGGACCACGAGCAGTACTTC
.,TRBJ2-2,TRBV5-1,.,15,CASQPDAGWTGELFF,TGCGCCAGTCAGCCCGACGCAGGATGGACCGGGGAGCTGTTTTTT